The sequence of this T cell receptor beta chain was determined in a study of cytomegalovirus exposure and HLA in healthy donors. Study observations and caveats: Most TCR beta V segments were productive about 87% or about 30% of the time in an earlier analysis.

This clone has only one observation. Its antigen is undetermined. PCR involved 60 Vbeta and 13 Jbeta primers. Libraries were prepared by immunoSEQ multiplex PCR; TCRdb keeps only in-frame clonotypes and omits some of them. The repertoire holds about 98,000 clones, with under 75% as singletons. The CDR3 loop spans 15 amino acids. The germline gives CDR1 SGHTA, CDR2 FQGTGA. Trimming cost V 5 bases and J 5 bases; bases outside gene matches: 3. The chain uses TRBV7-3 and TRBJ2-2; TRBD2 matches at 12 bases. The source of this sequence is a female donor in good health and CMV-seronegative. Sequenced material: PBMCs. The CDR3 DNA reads TGTGCCAGCAGCATCGGACTAGCGGGGACCGGGGAGCTGTTTTTT. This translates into CASSIGLAGTGELFF.